The 10 T cell receptor beta chains in this list originate from one sample, sequenced in a study of Ad26.COV2.S vaccination and SARS-CoV-2 variants. Indicated treatment: 15 to 20 received Ad26.COV2.S at low or high dose, single or two shots; about 5 received placebo; per-sample allocation not given. The investigators took samples on day 63 after the first vaccine or placebo injection. This table comes from immunoSEQ multiplex PCR, and its TCRdb copy is limited to in-frame clones, with some not included. The sample has more than 350,000 clones; approximately 90% are singletons. Sample: peripheral blood, taken in a trial of Ad26.COV2.S vaccine versus placebo. Every receptor here comes from a person aged 18 to 65 who received the Ad26.COV2.S COVID-19 vaccine or a placebo.

V is TRBV5-6 and J is TRBJ2-1; unclear D gene. The CDR3 extends over 16 amino acids. Between the trimmed V and J ends, which lost 4 bases and 0 bases, there was a span of 14 bases. The germline CDR1 and CDR2 sequences are SGHDT and YYEEEE. CDR3 loop: CASSKKVVSSYNEQFF. CDR3 nucleotides: TGTGCCAGCAGCAAGAAGGTGGTGAGCTCCTACAATGAGCAGTTCTTC.

V gene TRBV11-2 combines with J gene TRBJ2-1; weak D call: TRBD1 (6 bases). CDR1 is SGHAT, CDR2 FQNNGV, per germline. The CDR3 is 15 amino acids. Between the trimmed V and J ends, which lost 1 base and 5 bases, there was a span of 12 bases. CDR3 sequence: CASSLGRTVNNEQFF. The CDR3 coding sequence is TGTGCCAGCAGCTTAGGGAGGACAGTCAACAATGAGCAGTTCTTC. Based on the CDR3 plus reference TRBV11-2 and TRBJ2-1, the full variable domain is EAGVAQSPRYKIIEKRQSVAFWCNPISGHATLYWYQQILGQGPKLLIQFQNNGVVDDSQLPKDRFSAERLKGVDSTLKIQPAKLEDSAVYLCASSLGRTVNNEQFFGPGTRLTVL.

The genes are TRBV7-6 and TRBJ2-5; possible D gene TRBD2, 6 bases. Between the trimmed V and J ends, which lost 1 base and 1 base, there was a span of 13 bases. Germline V gene data show CDR1 as SGHVS and CDR2 as FNYEAQ. The CDR3 has 16 residues. CDR3 sequence (DNA): TGTGCCAGCAGCTTAGGAATGGGGACTCTCCAAGAGACCCAGTACTTC. This codes for CASSLGMGTLQETQYF.

This clone turned up a few times. This chain joins TRBV5-6 and TRBJ2-1; D unclear. Germline CDR1 is SGHDT and CDR2 is YYEEEE. V was clipped by 2 bases and J by 5 bases, with 11 bases between them. The CDR3 contains 14 residues. The CDR3 DNA reads as TGTGCCAGCAGCTTCTGGGTGAAAGACAATGAGCAGTTCTTC. Translation: CASSFWVKDNEQFF. Drawing the rest from reference TRBV5-6 and TRBJ2-1, the complete variable domain is DAGVTQSPTHLIKTRGQQVTLRCSPKSGHDTVSWYQQALGQGPQFIFQYYEEEERQRGNFPDRFSGHQFPNYSSELNVNALLLGDSALYLCASSFWVKDNEQFFGPGTRLTVL.

The chain is built from TRBV4-1 and TRBJ2-2; 10 bases are shared with TRBD1. V gave up 5 bases and J gave up 4 bases; unmatched junction bases: 7. The CDR3 spans 16 residues. Per the germline V gene, CDR1 is MGHRA and CDR2 is YSYEKL. The DNA of the CDR3 is TGCGCCAGCAGCTCGGGGACAGGGGCCGGCACCGGGGAGCTGTTTTTT. Translated: CASSSGTGAGTGELFF.

This clone was seen a single time. This chain uses TRBV6-5 with TRBJ2-1; no definite D call. This CDR3 has 13 amino acids. V lost 7 bases, J lost 7 bases, and 14 bases lay in between. Germline assignment: CDR1 MNHEY and CDR2 SVGAGI. The CDR3 nucleotides are TGTGCCAGCATGGGCTCCGCTTGGAATGAGCAGTTCTTC. Its protein product is CASMGSAWNEQFF.

The V call is TRBV3-1 (or the pseudogene TRBV3-2), the J call TRBJ2-2, with D possibly matching TRBD2 (5 bases). Germline CDR1 is LGHDT and CDR2 is YNNKEL (reference sequence). Trimming removed 3 bases from V and 1 base from J, with 12 bases in between. This CDR3 is 16 amino acids long. The CDR3 reads CASSHLTNWNTGELFF. In DNA form, the CDR3 reads TGTGCCAGCAGCCACCTGACTAATTGGAACACCGGGGAGCTGTTTTTT.

This chain joins TRBV19 and TRBJ1-1; TRBD1 matches at 9 bases. V lost 1 base to trimming and J lost 6 bases; unmatched junction nucleotides: 6. Looked up from germline, CDR1 is LNHDA and CDR2 is SQIVND (reference sequence). The CDR3 is made up of 15 amino acids. Here the CDR3 reads CASSIADRGESEAFF. The CDR3 region has the DNA TGTGCCAGTAGTATAGCCGACAGGGGGGAATCTGAAGCTTTCTTT.

The chain is built from TRBV9 and TRBJ2-3; 10 bases fit TRBD2. V gave up 2 bases and J gave up 4 bases; unmatched junction bases: 7. Germline V gene lookup returns CDR1 SGDLS and CDR2 YYNGEE. The CDR3 runs to 16 residues. CDR3 in DNA: TGTGCCAGCAGCGTCCTCCGGAGCGGGAGGGCAGATACGCAGTATTTT. Its protein is CASSVLRSGRADTQYF.

This clone appeared a single time. The chain is built from TRBV2 and TRBJ2-3; no firm D call. V gave up 4 bases and J gave up 0 bases, with 5 bases separating them. This CDR3 has 13 residues. CDR1 is SNHLY, CDR2 FYNNEI, per germline. CDR3 residues: CASSVRSTDTQYF. The CDR3 nucleotides are TGTGCCAGCAGTGTGAGGAGCACAGATACGCAGTATTTT.